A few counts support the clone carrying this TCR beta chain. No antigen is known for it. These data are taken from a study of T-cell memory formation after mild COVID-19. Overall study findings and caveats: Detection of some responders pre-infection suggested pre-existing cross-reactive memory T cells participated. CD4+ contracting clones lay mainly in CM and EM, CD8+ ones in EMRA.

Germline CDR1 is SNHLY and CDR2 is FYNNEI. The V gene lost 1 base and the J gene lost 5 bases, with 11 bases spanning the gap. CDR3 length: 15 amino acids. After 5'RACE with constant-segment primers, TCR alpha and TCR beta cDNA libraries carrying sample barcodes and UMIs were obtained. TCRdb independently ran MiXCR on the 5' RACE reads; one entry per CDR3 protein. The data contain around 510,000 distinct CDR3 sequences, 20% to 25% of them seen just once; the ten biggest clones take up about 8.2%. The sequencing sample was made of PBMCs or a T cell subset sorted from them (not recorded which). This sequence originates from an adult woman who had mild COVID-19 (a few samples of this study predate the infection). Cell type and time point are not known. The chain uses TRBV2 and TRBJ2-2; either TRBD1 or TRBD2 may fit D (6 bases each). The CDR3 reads CASSEDGGRTGELFF. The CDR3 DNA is TGTGCCAGCAGTGAAGATGGGGGGCGAACCGGGGAGCTGTTTTTT.